These 6 T cell receptor beta chains were sequenced from one sample in a study of cytomegalovirus exposure and HLA in healthy donors. PCR primers comprised 60 Vbeta and 13 Jbeta primers. Data came from immunoSEQ multiplex PCR; TCRdb stores just in-frame clones and leaves some out. The repertoire holds under 200,000 clones, with 60% to 80% as singletons. The sample consisted of PBMCs. The receptors were sampled from a man aged 45 to 65 in good health and CMV-seropositive.

This sequence joins TRBV6-5 and TRBJ1-6; D call uncertain. From germline, CDR1 is MNHEY and CDR2 SVGAGI. V was pared by 6 bases and J by 10 bases, with 13 bases between. The CDR3 is made up of 13 amino acids. CDR3: CASRAGGRSPLHF. The CDR3, as DNA: TGTGCCAGCAGGGCGGGAGGAAGGTCACCCCTCCACTTT.

The chain joins TRBV9 to TRBJ1-1; D uncertain. The CDR3 covers 14 residues. Germline loops: CDR1 SGDLS, CDR2 YYNGEE. V lost 4 bases to trimming and J lost 5 bases, with 15 bases between them. CDR3: CASSQSQTGTEAFF. CDR3 in DNA: TGTGCCAGCAGCCAGTCCCAGACGGGGACTGAAGCTTTCTTT.

The rearrangement joins TRBV6-5 to TRBJ1-2; D call uncertain. This CDR3 has 13 amino acids. The germline gives CDR1 MNHEY, CDR2 SVGAGI. V shed 4 bases and J shed 4 bases, with 10 bases lying between them. The CDR3 nucleotides are TGTGCCAGCAGTTCGACACGACCCTATGGCTACACCTTC. Amino acids: CASSSTRPYGYTF.

This sequence joins TRBV4-2 and TRBJ2-3; TRBD2 matches 13 bases. V shed 4 bases and J 2 bases; nucleotides not matched to a gene: 15. The CDR3 is 20 residues long. Germline V CDR1 and CDR2: LGHNA, YNFKEQ. The CDR3 DNA reads as TGTGCCAGCAGCCGAACTAGCGGGGGGGACCCGAACTACCACACAGATACGCAGTATTTT. Protein: CASSRTSGGDPNYHTDTQYF.

V and J are TRBV6-5 and TRBJ2-1; 8 bases match TRBD1. The germline CDR1 and CDR2 sequences are MNHEY and SVGAGI. V dropped 7 bases and J dropped 8; count of bases not matched to a gene: 10. The CDR3 covers 14 residues. CDR3 sequence reads: CASTPDRAFDEQFF. CDR3 sequence (DNA): TGTGCCAGCACCCCGGACAGGGCTTTTGATGAGCAGTTCTTC.

This clone was recorded only once. The gene calls are TRBV5-6 and TRBJ2-3, with 12 nucleotides matching TRBD2. This CDR3 comprises 18 residues. Germline CDR1 is SGHDT and CDR2 is YYEEEE. V trimming: 4 bases; J trimming: 4 bases; junction bases outside the gene matches: 13. CDR3 sequence: CASSLVWRLAGGADTQYF. CDR3 nucleotides: TGTGCCAGCAGCCTAGTTTGGAGGCTAGCGGGGGGGGCAGATACGCAGTATTTT. The complete variable domain, with remaining parts taken from reference TRBV5-6 and TRBJ2-3, reads DAGVTQSPTHLIKTRGQQVTLRCSPKSGHDTVSWYQQALGQGPQFIFQYYEEEERQRGNFPDRFSGHQFPNYSSELNVNALLLGDSALYLCASSLVWRLAGGADTQYFGPGTRLTVL.